The next 20 T cell receptor beta chains were all read from a single sample in a study of cytomegalovirus exposure and HLA in healthy donors (dated by TCRdb to 2016 to 2017). The library came from the immunoSEQ multiplex PCR assay. TCRdb holds this immuneACCESS table with in-frame rearrangements only. Some clones are missing; in checked studies, unresolved V genes explain under half, and the rest has no known cause. Across this sample there are over 100,000 clones, with nearly 90% seen only once. Clones ranked in the top ten supply more than 1% of the sample. Sequencing used PBMCs. Receptors originate from a woman aged 18 to 35 in good health and CMV-seronegative.

The rearrangement links TRBV20-1 to TRBJ1-1, with no clear D. Trimming cost V 1 base and J 8 bases, with 8 bases left between them. The CDR3 loop spans 11 amino acids. The germline V gene has CDR1 DFQATT and CDR2 SNEGSKA (reference sequence). As DNA, the CDR3 is TGCAGTGCTAGAGTCCGGTCCGAAGCTTTCTTT. This translates into CSARVRSEAFF.

The CDR3 DNA reads as TGTGCCAGTAGTCGTGGAGCTGGGGCCAACGTCCTGACTTTC. It translates to CASSRGAGANVLTF. The chain links TRBV19 to TRBJ2-6, with D uncertain. Germline V gene lookup returns CDR1 LNHDA and CDR2 SQIVND (reference sequence). The V end was cut by 5 bases, the J end by 2 bases, with 7 bases between. The CDR3 totals 14 residues. The complete variable domain, with remaining parts taken from reference TRBV19 and TRBJ2-6, reads DGGITQSPKYLFRKEGQNVTLSCEQNLNHDAMYWYRQDPGQGLRLIYYSQIVNDFQKGDIAEGYSVSREKKESFPLTVTSAQKNPTAFYLCASSRGAGANVLTFGAGSRLTVL.

The rearrangement joins TRBV10-1 to TRBJ2-1; D is unclear. Per germline, CDR1 WNHNN and CDR2 SYGVQD (reference sequence). The CDR3 has 14 residues. Trimming pared 5 bases from V and 8 bases from J, leaving 16 bases between. This CDR3 is CASSFTLSLDEQFF. Written as DNA, the CDR3 is TGCGCCAGCAGTTTTACCCTCAGCCTAGATGAGCAGTTCTTC.

The V gene is TRBV10-1, the J gene TRBJ2-3; D gene uncertain. The V gene's germline CDR1 is WNHNN and CDR2 SYGVQD (reference sequence). There are 19 residues in the CDR3. With 0 bases removed from V and 2 bases from J, the gap between germline ends came to 21 bases. CDR3 nucleotide sequence: TGCGCCAGCAGTGAGTCCTTGTATGGCTCGCCTTTCTCCACAGATACGCAGTATTTT. Translating it yields CASSESLYGSPFSTDTQYF.

V and J are TRBV6-5 and TRBJ1-2; no reliable D call. V lost 4 bases and J 4 bases, leaving 7 bases between the germline ends. The CDR3 loop spans 12 amino acids. CDR1 MNHEY and CDR2 SVGAGI come from the germline V gene. The CDR3 is CASSSYSYGYTF. CDR3 DNA sequence: TGTGCCAGCAGTTCGTACAGCTATGGCTACACCTTC.

This sequence joins TRBV10-1 and TRBJ2-5, with 7 bases matching TRBD1. V trimming: 5 bases; J trimming: 5 bases; junction bases outside the gene matches: 8. Germline-derived CDR1 and CDR2 are WNHNN and SYGVQD (reference sequence). The CDR3 has 14 residues. CDR3 nucleotide sequence: TGCGCCAGCAGTCTAGGGGGCTACGGGGAGACCCAGTACTTC. Amino acid sequence: CASSLGGYGETQYF.

This chain connects TRBV29-1 to TRBJ1-1; 7 nucleotides match TRBD1. CDR3 size: 17 residues. V was pared by 0 bases and J by 0 bases, with 10 bases of the junction left unmatched. From germline, CDR1 is SQVTM and CDR2 ANQGSEA. CDR3 residues: CSVEESIATGMNTEAFF. CDR3 DNA: TGCAGCGTTGAAGAATCAATAGCGACAGGGATGAACACTGAAGCTTTCTTT.

The chain has TRBV15 and TRBJ1-1, with 7 bases identical to TRBD1. V lost 9 bases, J lost 5 bases, and 6 bases stayed unmatched. The CDR3 loop spans 12 amino acids. Germline V CDR1 and CDR2: LNHNV, YYDKDF (reference sequence). CDR3 DNA sequence: TGTGCCACGCAGGGGGACGGGACTGAAGCTTTCTTT. As protein: CATQGDGTEAFF.

The chain recombines TRBV4-1 with TRBJ2-7; D possibly corresponds to TRBD2 (6 bases). The germline V and J ends were trimmed by 2 bases and 5 bases, with 13 bases remaining between them. Germline V gene data show CDR1 as MGHRA and CDR2 as YSYEKL. This CDR3 contains 14 residues. In DNA, the CDR3 is TGCGCCAGCAGCCAATTAGGGTGGAGGGACGAGCAGTACTTC. Its translation is CASSQLGWRDEQYF.

The rearrangement links TRBV27 to TRBJ1-5, with 8 bases that match TRBD1. Trimming cost V 2 bases and J 6 bases; bases outside gene matches: 3. CDR1 is MNHEY and CDR2 is SMNVEV in the germline V gene (reference sequence). This CDR3 is built from 14 residues. CDR3 sequence (DNA): TGTGCCAGCAGTTTAACAGGGGGGGGTCAGCCCCAGCATTTT. It specifies CASSLTGGGQPQHF.

The chain employs TRBV6-1 and TRBJ2-5, with a tentative D call TRBD2 (5 bases). The V end was cut by 7 bases, the J end by 3 bases, with 9 bases between. This CDR3 spans 12 amino acids. CDR1 is MNHNS, CDR2 SASEGT, per germline. The CDR3 loop reads CASTEEEETQYF. CDR3 bases: TGTGCCAGCACGGAGGAGGAAGAGACCCAGTACTTC.

CDR3 sequence (DNA): TGCGCCAGCAGCTTGGTTCCCGGCAGGGCAAACACTGAAGCTTTCTTT. It translates to CASSLVPGRANTEAFF. V usage is TRBV5-1 and J usage is TRBJ1-1; tentative D call: TRBD1 (5 bases). In germline, CDR1 is SGHRS, CDR2 YFSETQ. The CDR3 is 16 amino acids. Between the trimmed V and J ends, which lost 0 bases and 2 bases, there was a span of 14 bases.

The rearrangement links TRBV7-9 to TRBJ2-3; 13 nucleotides agree with TRBD2. Germline lookup yields CDR1 SEHNR and CDR2 FQNEAQ (reference sequence). There are 18 residues in the CDR3. V trimming: 5 bases; J trimming: 2 bases; junction bases outside the gene matches: 10. Written as DNA, the CDR3 is TGTGCCAGCAGCCTAACTAGCGGGGGGGCCGAGTCCACAGATACGCAGTATTTT. Translating it yields CASSLTSGGAESTDTQYF.

The sample holds one count of this clone. The chain carries TRBV5-1 and TRBJ2-4; 8 positions agree with TRBD1. Looked up from germline, CDR1 is SGHRS and CDR2 is YFSETQ. Trimming removed 4 bases from V and 7 bases from J; junction bases left unmatched: 10. This CDR3 spans 15 amino acids. The CDR3 DNA reads TGCGCCAGCAGCAGCCGACAGGGGCCGGATAACATTCAGTACTTC. It codes for CASSSRQGPDNIQYF.

The sample holds one count of this clone. The genes are TRBV5-1 and TRBJ2-1; TRBD2 aligns across 7 bases. The CDR3 has 14 amino acids. With V trimmed by 4 bases and J by 0 bases, 1 base remained unmatched. The germline V gene has CDR1 SGHRS and CDR2 YFSETQ. This CDR3 reads CASSRTSSYNEQFF. As DNA, the CDR3 is TGCGCCAGCAGCCGGACTAGCTCCTACAATGAGCAGTTCTTC.

The chain is built from TRBV10-3 and TRBJ2-7, with 10 nucleotides matching TRBD1. Germline V lookup: CDR1 ENHRY, CDR2 SYGVKD. The CDR3 is made up of 13 amino acids. J gave up 4 bases and V 6 bases, and 3 bases lay outside the gene matches. Here the CDR3 DNA reads TGTGCCATCAGCCGGGACAGGGGTTACGAGCAGTACTTC. This translates into CAISRDRGYEQYF.

V gene TRBV4-1 combines with J gene TRBJ1-1; possibly TRBD1 for D (6 bases). Trimming removed 4 bases from V and 3 bases from J, with 21 bases in between. Per the germline V gene, CDR1 is MGHRA and CDR2 is YSYEKL. This CDR3 spans 17 amino acids. This chain's CDR3 is CASSPGAPASMDTEAFF. CDR3 in DNA: TGCGCCAGCAGCCCAGGGGCTCCGGCTTCGATGGACACTGAAGCTTTCTTT.

This chain joins TRBV6-1 and TRBJ1-6; D call uncertain. Germline loops: CDR1 MNHNS, CDR2 SASEGT. CDR3 length: 13 residues. V lost 7 bases and J 7 bases, leaving 11 bases between the germline ends. DNA of the CDR3: TGTGCCAGCAATCAGGTTGTCAATTCACCCCTCCACTTT. It yields the protein CASNQVVNSPLHF.

The V call is TRBV11-2, the J call TRBJ1-1; no clear D gene. Germline V gene lookup returns CDR1 SGHAT and CDR2 FQNNGV. This CDR3 is built from 19 residues. Trimming pared 5 bases from V and 0 bases from J, leaving 25 bases between. The CDR3 nucleotides read TGTGCCAGCAGCCGGGAGTATCTGGGTTCAGGAAAAATGAACACTGAAGCTTTCTTT. As protein: CASSREYLGSGKMNTEAFF.

The gene calls are TRBV6-5 and TRBJ2-1; D perhaps matches TRBD2 (6 bases). This CDR3 has 13 amino acids. Trimming removed 8 bases at V and 0 bases at J, with 8 bases between. Germline-derived CDR1 and CDR2 are MNHEY and SVGAGI. As DNA, the CDR3 is TGTGCCAGCCGGGGGAGCTCCTACAATGAGCAGTTCTTC. This sequence encodes CASRGSSYNEQFF.